Reported below is one TCR beta chain. What this receptor recognizes is not known. Base quality data are lacking; no much larger clone is found one base away. The sample is drawn from a study of graft-versus-host responses after intestinal transplantation (dated by TCRdb to the early 2020s). With respect to the entire study: The transplants that recipients received were multivisceral, liver-intestinal, or isolated intestinal. Anti-thymocyte globulin induction was given to all recipients, followed by maintenance tacrolimus and steroids for 2 to 4 years. Graft-versus-host and host-versus-graft alloreactive T cell clones were tracked in the graft, circulation and bone marrow after intestinal transplantation using bulk TCR-beta CDR3 sequencing. To identify alloreactive clones, pre-transplant mixed lymphocyte reaction products were sequenced and compared with unstimulated pre-transplant donor and recipient T cells. Of the 20 to 25 intestinal transplant recipients enrolled in the cohort, one of whom was a retransplant, 3 patients without pretransplant specimens were excluded. Donor T cell macrochimerism was defined as a peak of at least 4% donor T cells among recipient peripheral blood mononuclear cells. Rather than going through the commercial service, samples from a few later patients were sequenced in-house on an Illumina MiSeq and processed with MiXCR. Findings and caveats that apply to the study as a whole: Early after transplant, declines in HvG clones were associated with peak levels of circulating GvH clones. High GvH to HvG T cell clonal ratios were observed in the allografts of patients with donor T cell macrochimerism. GvH clones were detected in recipient bone marrow, and some of these GvH clones were observed earlier in ileal mucosa or blood, consistent with an intestinal mucosal origin. The conclusions were limited by the relatively low number and heterogeneity of the intestinal transplant patients.

The germline ends are 10 bases apart after V is trimmed by 4 bases and J by 1 base. For CDR1 and CDR2, the germline V gene (reference sequence) lists MNHEY and SMNVEV. Reading from cysteine to phenylalanine, the CDR3 counts 14 amino acids. Solely the CDR3 DNA is kept, with 42 bases framed from the first base. This sample's time point label indicates: cells obtained before transplantation from donor or recipient. CD3+CD4+ and CD3+CD8+ populations were FACS-sorted from unstimulated pre-transplant donor and recipient cells taken from spleen or lymph nodes. Preparation of the library involved the immunoSEQ multiplex PCR assay. For most patients, genomic DNA was isolated using the Qiagen DNeasy Blood and Tissue Kit and was shipped frozen to Adaptive Biotechnologies for TCR sequencing. For most patients, genomic DNA was subjected to high-throughput TCR-beta CDR3 sequencing by Adaptive Biotechnologies. The paper's processing steps were these. Adaptive's ImmunoSEQ software supplied the TCR sequencing data for 15 to 20 patients, while MiXCR and VDJtools were used to process a few other patients. CD4 versus CD8 sorting errors were corrected by removing sequences found in both subsets at a frequency ratio below 5:1. CDR3 nucleotide sequences shared between donor and recipient were removed because the origin of such sequences could not be assigned. To be classed as alloreactive, a clone needed at least 2-fold expansion over unstimulated cells and a minimum CFSE-low frequency of 0.002% (template counts) or 0.001% (read counts). Mappable clones were those detected in sequenced pre-transplant spleen, lymph node, or MLR CFSE-low populations of the donor or recipient. The cumulative frequency of alloreactive clones was calculated as a percentage of all sequences, weighted by copy number. This immuneACCESS table, as held by TCRdb, lists in-frame sequences with V and J called but not all clones. Of the missing ones, under half trace to an unresolved V gene in checked studies; the others have no known cause. V and J calls and clone size are copied from that table; D and trimming were computed from the DNA. This sample gives about 90,000 clones in total; about 93% of them show up just once. The ten biggest clones cover about 1% of the sample.

This material consisted of unstimulated CD8+ T cells sorted from spleen or lymph node cells, taken before transplant. The sequence was obtained from a human donor who was the organ donor for an intestinal transplant. The sequence is built from TRBV27 and TRBJ2-5; TRBD1 could be the D gene, as 5 bases match. The CDR3 protein: CASSSTGTQETQYF. The sequence in DNA is TGTGCCAGCAGTTCCACAGGTACCCAAGAGACCCAGTACTTC.